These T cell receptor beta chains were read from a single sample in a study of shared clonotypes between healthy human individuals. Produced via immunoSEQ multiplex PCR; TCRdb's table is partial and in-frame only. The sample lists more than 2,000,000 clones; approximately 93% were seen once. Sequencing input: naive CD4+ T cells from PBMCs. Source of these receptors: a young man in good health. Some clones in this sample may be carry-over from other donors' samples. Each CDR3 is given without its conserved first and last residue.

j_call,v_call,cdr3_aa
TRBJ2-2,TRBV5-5,ASSLVGQNTGELF
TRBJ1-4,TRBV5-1,ASKWDSHNEKLF
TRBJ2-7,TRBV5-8,ASSLSGSAAPEQY
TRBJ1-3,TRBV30,AWSLGSGNTIY
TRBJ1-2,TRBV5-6,ASSLDGLGYT
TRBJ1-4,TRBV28,ASATGGATNEKLF
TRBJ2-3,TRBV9,ASSALGQADTQY
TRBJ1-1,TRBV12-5,ASGQTGGTEAF
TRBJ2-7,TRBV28,ASAGTGEIEQY
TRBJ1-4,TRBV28,ASSLVTTNEKLF
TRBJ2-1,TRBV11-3,ASSQGVSNEQF
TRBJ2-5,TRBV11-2,ASSPGETQY
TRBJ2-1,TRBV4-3,ASSQVGTFYNEQF
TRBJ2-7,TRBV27,ASSIMTGNYEQY
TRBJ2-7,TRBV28,ASRDNYEQY
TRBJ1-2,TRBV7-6,ASSLQGGVGYT
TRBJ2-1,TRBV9,ASSVGSRNTYNEQF
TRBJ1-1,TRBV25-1,ASDRGLGTEAF
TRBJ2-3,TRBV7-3,ASSQDPERDTQY
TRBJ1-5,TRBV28,ASSVADRVSQPQH
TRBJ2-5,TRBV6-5,ASTAGQGGPETQY
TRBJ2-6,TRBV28,ASSYSSGANVLT
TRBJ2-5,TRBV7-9,ASSPDRRQETQY
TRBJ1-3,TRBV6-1,ASRILRGSGNTIY
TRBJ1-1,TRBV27,ASSLKGLGGGGAEAF
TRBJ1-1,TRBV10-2,ASLGGGENTEAF
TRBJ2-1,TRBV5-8,ASSWGVAYNEQF
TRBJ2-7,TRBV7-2,ASSLGVTTGEQY
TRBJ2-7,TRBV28,ASSFESPSGYEQY
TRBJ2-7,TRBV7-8,ASSPILGVPDEQY
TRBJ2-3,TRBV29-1,SLEAAGVTPDTQY
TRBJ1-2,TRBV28,ASSLPGQGGYGYT
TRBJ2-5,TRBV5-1,ASSSRQGQETQY
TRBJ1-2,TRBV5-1,ASSRVFRGMDYGYT
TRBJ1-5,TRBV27,ASSPDRDRNQPQH
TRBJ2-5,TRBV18,ASSPYFLETQY
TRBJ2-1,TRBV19,ASSSSGQFGNEQF
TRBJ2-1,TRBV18,ASSPQAPSGSNEQF
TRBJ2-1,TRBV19,ASSIVRAGGGEQF
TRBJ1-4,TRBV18,ASSRSGTGLEKLF
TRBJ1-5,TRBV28,ASSSPRALSNQPQH
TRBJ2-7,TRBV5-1,ASSLSLGASYEQY
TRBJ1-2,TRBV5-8,ASSPYQVVGNYGYT
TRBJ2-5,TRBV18,ASSPPSGREETQY
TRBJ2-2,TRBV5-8,ASSSGQGNTGELF
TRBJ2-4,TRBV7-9,ASSPDRSKNIQY
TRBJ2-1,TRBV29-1,SVGSSHTFSEQF
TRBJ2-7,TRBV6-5,ASSYSVPRPSNEQY
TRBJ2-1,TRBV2,ASSLSGNYNEQF
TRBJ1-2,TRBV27,ASRGTALSYGYT
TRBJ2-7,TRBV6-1,ASSESTWSTYEQY
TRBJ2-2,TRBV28,ASSLAGGSRTGELF
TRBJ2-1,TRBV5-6,ASSLWAGARRDEQF
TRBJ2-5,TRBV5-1,ASSLTDQETQY
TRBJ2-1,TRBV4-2,ASSQGAPGLDNNEQF
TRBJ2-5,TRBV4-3,ASSRYIYQETQY
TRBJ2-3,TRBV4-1,ASSQDGGADTQY
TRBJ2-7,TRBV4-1,ASSQVFRSYEQY
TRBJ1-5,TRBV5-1,ASSLQGRDQPQH